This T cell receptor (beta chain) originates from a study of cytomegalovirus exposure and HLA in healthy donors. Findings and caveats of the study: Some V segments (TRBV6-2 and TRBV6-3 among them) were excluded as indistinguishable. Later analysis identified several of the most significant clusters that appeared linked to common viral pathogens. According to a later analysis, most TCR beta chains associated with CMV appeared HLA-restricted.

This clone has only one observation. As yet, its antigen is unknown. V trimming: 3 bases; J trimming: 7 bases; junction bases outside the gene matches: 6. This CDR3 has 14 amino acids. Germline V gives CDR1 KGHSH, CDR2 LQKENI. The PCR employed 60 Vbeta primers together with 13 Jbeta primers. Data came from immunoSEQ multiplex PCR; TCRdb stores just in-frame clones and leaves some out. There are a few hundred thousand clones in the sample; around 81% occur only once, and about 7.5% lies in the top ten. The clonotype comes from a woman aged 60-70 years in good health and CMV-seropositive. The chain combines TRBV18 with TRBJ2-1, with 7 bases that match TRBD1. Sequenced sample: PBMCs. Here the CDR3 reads CASSPRQGRNEQFF. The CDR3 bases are TGTGCCAGCTCACCGAGACAGGGTCGGAATGAGCAGTTCTTC.